This paragraph reports one T cell receptor (beta chain). Its antigen is not identified. This sample is part of a study of CD8 T cells in ankylosing spondylitis. Construction of TCR beta libraries was performed using quantitative 5'-RACE with molecular barcodes. TCRdb processed the 5' RACE reads anew with MiXCR; each CDR3 protein has one entry. Here the sample spans approximately 440,000 distinct CDR3 sequences, roughly 15% being singletons. V was pared by 5 bases and J by 7 bases, with 11 bases of the junction left unmatched. The CDR3 sequence is 18 residues long. The germline gives CDR1 ENHRY, CDR2 SYGVKD. Whole-study findings and limits: Disease-linked clones bore a CD8+ phenotype, appearing relatively rarely in peripheral blood. Reportedly, disease-linked clones are significantly enriched in ankylosing spondylitis patients' matched synovial fluid. Among TCR beta sequences, a motif of about 8 highly homologous variants appeared characteristic of ankylosing spondylitis blood. Existing reports had already noted some motif variants in reactive arthritis synovial fluid and blood.

The sequence derives from a male donor with ankylosing spondylitis. The sequenced sample was blood, either unsorted or a sorted T cell fraction (not recorded which). The gene calls are TRBV10-3 and TRBJ2-1; 16 bases are shared with TRBD2. This CDR3 reads CAISLTGTSGGAGNEQFF. CDR3 nucleotide sequence: TGTGCCATCAGTCTAACCGGGACTAGCGGGGGGGCTGGAAATGAGCAGTTCTTC.